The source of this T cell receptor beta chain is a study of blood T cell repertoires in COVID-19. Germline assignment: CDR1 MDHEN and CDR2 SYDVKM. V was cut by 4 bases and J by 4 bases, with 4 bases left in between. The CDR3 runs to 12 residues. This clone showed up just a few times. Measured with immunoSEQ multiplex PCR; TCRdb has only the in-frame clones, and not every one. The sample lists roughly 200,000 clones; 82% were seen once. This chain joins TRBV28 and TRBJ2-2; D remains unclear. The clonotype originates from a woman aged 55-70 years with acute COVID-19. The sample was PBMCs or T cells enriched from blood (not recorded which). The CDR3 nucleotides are TGTGCCAGCAGTTCCTTCACCGGGGAGCTGTTTTTT. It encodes CASSSFTGELFF. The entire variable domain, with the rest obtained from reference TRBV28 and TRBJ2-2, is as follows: DVKVTQSSRYLVKRTGEKVFLECVQDMDHENMFWYRQDPGLGLRLIYFSYDVKMKEKGDIPEGYSVSREKKERFSLILESASTNQTSMYLCASSSFTGELFFGEGSRLTVL.